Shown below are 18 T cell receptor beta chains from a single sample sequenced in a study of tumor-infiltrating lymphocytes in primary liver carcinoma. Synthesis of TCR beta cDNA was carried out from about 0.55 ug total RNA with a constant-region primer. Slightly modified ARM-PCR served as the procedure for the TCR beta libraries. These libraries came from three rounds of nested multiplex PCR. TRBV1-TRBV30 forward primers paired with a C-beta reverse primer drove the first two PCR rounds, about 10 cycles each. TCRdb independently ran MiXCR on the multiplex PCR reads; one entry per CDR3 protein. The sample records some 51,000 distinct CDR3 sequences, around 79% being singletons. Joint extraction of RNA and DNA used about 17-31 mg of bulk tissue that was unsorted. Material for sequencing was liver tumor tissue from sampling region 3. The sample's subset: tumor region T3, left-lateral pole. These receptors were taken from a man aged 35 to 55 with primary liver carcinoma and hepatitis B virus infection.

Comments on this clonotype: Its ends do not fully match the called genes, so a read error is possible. The CDR3 loop is CANSEHPVSTEAFF. The CDR3 DNA reads as TGTGCCAACAGTGAACATCCGGTTAGCACTGAAGCTTTCTTT. The chain carries TRBV6-1 and TRBJ1-1; D not certain. The CDR3 runs 14 residues. Germline V gene lookup returns CDR1 MNHNS and CDR2 SASEGT.

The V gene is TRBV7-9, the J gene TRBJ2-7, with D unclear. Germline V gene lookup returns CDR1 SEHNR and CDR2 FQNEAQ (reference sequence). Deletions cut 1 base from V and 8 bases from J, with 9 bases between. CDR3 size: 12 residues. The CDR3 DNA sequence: TGTGCCAGCAGCTTAGGAGTAAACAAGCAGTACTTC. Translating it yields CASSLGVNKQYF.

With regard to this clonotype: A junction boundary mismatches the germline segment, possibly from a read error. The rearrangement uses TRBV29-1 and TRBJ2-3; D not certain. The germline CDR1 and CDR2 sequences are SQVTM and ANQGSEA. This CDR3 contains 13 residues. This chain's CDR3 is CSVEETITDTQYF. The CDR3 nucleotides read TGCAGCGTCGAAGAAACTATCACAGATACGCAGTATTTT.

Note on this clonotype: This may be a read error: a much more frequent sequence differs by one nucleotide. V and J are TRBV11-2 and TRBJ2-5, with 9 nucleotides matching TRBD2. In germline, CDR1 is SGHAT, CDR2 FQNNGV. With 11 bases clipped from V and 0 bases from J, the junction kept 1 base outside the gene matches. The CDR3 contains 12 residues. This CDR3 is CAGGGDQETQYF. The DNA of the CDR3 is TGTGCCGGCGGGGGGGACCAAGAGACCCAGTACTTC.

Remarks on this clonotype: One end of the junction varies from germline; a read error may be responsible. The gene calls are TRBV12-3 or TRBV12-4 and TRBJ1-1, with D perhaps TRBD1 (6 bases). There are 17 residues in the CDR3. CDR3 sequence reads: CASSSVWGTSMNTEVFF. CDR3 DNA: TGTGCCAGCAGTTCAGTCTGGGGGACATCAATGAACACTGAAGTTTTCTTT.

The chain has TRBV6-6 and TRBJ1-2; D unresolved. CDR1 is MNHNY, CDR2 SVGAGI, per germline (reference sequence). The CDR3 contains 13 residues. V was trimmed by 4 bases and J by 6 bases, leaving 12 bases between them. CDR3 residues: CASSFVPLDGYTF. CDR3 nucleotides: TGTGCCAGCAGTTTCGTTCCTTTGGATGGCTACACCTTC.

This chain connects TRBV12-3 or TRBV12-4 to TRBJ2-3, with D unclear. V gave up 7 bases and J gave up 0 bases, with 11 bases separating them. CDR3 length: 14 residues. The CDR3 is CASKMVLSTDTQYF. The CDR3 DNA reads TGTGCCAGCAAGATGGTTCTGAGCACAGATACGCAGTATTTT.

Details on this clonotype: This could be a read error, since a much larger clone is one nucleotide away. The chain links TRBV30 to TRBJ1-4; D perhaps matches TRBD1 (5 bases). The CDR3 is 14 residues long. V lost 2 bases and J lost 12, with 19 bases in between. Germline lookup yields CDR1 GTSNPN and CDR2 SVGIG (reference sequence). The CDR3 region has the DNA TGTGCCTGGAGTCGTTCCGGGGCCGGGGAAGAACTGTTTTTT. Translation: CAWSRSGAGEELFF.

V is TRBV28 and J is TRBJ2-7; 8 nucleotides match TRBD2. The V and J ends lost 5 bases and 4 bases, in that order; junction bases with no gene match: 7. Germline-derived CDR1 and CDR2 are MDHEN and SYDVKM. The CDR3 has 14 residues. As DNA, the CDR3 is TGTGCCAGCAGTCCGGGGACTAGAGGATACGAGCAGTACTTC. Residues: CASSPGTRGYEQYF.

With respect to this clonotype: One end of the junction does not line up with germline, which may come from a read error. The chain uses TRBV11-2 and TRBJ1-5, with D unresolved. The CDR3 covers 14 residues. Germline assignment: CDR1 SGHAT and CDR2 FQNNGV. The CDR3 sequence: CANSIGRFPEPQHF. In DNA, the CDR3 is TGTGCCAACAGCATCGGACGGTTTCCCGAGCCCCAACATTTT.

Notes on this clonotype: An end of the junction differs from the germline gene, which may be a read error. This CDR3 is CANSPQGLMNAEAFF. The CDR3, as DNA: TGTGCCAACAGCCCTCAGGGGCTAATGAACGCTGAAGCTTTCTTT. The J gene is TRBJ1-1, the V gene TRBV7-9, with D possibly matching TRBD1 (6 bases). This CDR3 is 15 amino acids long. Germline-derived CDR1 and CDR2 are SEHNR and FQNEAQ (reference sequence).

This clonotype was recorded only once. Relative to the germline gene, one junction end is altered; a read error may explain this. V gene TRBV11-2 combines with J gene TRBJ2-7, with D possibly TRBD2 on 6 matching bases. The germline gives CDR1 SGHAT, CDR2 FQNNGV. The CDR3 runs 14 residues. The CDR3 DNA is TGTGTCAGCAGCTTAACCGACGGACTATACGAGCAGTACTTC. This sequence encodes CVSSLTDGLYEQYF.

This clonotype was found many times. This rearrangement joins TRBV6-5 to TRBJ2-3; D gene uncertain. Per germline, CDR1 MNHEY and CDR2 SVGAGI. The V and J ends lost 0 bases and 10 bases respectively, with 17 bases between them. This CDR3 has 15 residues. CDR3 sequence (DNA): TGTGCCAGCAGTTACTCGACGGTAGCAGCGAGGCCGCAGTATTTT. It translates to CASSYSTVAARPQYF.

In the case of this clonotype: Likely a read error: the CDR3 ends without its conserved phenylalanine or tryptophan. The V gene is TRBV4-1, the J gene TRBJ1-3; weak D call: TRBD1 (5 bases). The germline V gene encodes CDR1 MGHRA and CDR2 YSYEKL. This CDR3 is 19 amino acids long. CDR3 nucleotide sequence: TGCGCCAGCAGCCAGGCCGTAAGGGGAACGCTACGGTTTGGAAACTCCATATATCTT. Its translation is CASSQAVRGTLRFGNSIYL.

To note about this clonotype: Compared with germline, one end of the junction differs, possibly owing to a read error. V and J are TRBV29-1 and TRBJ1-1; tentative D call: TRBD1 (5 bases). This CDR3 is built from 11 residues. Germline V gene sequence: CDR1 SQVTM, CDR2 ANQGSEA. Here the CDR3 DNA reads TGCAGTGTTGTGAGGGGAATGGAAGCTTTCTTT. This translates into CSVVRGMEAFF.

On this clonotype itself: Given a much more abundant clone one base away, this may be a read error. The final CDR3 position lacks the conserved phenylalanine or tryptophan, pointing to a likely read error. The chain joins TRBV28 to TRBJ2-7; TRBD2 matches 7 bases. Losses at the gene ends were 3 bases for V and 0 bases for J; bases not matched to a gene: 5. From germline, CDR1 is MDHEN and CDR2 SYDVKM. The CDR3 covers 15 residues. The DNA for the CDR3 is TGTGCCAGCAGTTTGGGAGGGAGCCGCTCCTACGAGCAGTACTTA. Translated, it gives CASSLGGSRSYEQYL.

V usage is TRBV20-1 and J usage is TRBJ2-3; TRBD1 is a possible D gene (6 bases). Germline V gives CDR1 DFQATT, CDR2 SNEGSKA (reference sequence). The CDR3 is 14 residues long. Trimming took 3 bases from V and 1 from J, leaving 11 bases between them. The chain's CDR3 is CSASSAGGTDTQYF. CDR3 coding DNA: TGCAGTGCTAGCTCGGCAGGGGGCACAGATACGCAGTATTTT.

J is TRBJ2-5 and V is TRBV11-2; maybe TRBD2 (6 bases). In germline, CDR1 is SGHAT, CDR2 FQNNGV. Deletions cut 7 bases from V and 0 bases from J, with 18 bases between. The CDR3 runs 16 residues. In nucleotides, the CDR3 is TGTGCCAGCACGTCCCGGGACTCGGCACACCAAGAGACCCAGTACTTC. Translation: CASTSRDSAHQETQYF.